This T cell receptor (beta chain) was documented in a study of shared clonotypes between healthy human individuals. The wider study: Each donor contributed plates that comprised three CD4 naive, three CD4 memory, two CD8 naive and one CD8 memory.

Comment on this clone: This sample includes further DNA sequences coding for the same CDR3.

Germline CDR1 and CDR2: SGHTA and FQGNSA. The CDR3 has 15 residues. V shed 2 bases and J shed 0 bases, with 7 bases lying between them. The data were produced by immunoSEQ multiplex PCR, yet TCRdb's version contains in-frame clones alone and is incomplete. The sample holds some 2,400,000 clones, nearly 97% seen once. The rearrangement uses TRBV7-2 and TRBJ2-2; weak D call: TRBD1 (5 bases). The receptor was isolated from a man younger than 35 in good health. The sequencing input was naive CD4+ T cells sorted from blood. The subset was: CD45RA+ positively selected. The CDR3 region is CASSLTGSNTGELFF. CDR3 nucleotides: TGTGCCAGCAGCTTAACAGGCTCGAACACCGGGGAGCTGTTTTTT.